Only a few counts were recorded for the clone carrying this TCR beta chain. These data are taken from a study of identical twins. The CDR3 has 15 residues. V lost 5 bases, J lost 0 bases, and 10 bases lay in between. From germline, CDR1 is SGHTA and CDR2 FQGNSA. A universal primer site arose from template switching, and cDNA bore unique molecular identifiers. Via MiXCR, TCRdb re-called the 5' RACE reads, giving one row per CDR3 protein. The sample contains about 290,000 distinct CDR3 sequences, roughly 10% of which appear only once. These data also featured in a second study, about yellow fever vaccine responses in identical twins.

V is TRBV7-2 and J is TRBJ1-4, with D possibly being TRBD1 (5 bases). The sample was CD8+ T cells sorted from blood. The TCR sequence derives from a woman aged 18-29 years in good health. This CDR3 is CASSLGTATNEKLFF. Written as DNA, the CDR3 is TGTGCCAGCAGCCTCGGGACCGCAACTAATGAAAAACTGTTTTTT.